This TCR beta chain was identified in a study of T cell changes during pregnancy in multiple sclerosis. Repertoires were generated with immunoSEQ multiplex PCR, while TCRdb's copy carries only in-frame clones and drops some. The table lists under 100,000 clones, nearly 95% of them singletons. Germline V gene lookup returns CDR1 KGHSH and CDR2 LQKENI. V dropped 6 bases and J dropped 3 bases, with 20 bases sitting between them. This CDR3 is built from 16 residues. The sequencing used peripheral blood, collected in the second trimester of pregnancy. The clonotype comes from a female donor with multiple sclerosis, enrolled in a pregnancy study. The rearrangement links TRBV18 to TRBJ1-1; D perhaps matches TRBD1 (5 bases). The CDR3 protein is CASSPTAGQLDTEAFF. The CDR3 DNA is TGTGCCAGCTCCCCAACCGCGGGGCAGTTGGACACTGAAGCTTTCTTT.